The 26 T cell receptor beta chains in this list originate from one sample, sequenced in a study of blood T cell repertoires in COVID-19. Sequenced by immunoSEQ multiplex PCR; TCRdb stores in-frame clones only, minus some. Altogether around 500,000 clones are present, around 89% being singletons, with the ten largest covering about 2%. The material sequenced was PBMCs or T cells enriched from blood (not recorded which). All receptors derive from a woman aged 40 to 50 who had recovered from COVID-19.

V and J are TRBV29-1 and TRBJ1-1; 7 nucleotides line up with TRBD1. The V gene's germline CDR1 is SQVTM and CDR2 ANQGSEA. J gave up 0 bases and V 5 bases, and 6 bases lay outside the gene matches. The CDR3 is 14 amino acids. Here the CDR3 reads CSVTGALMNTEAFF. Here the CDR3 DNA reads TGCAGCGTTACAGGGGCCCTTATGAACACTGAAGCTTTCTTT. The full variable domain, its missing parts supplied by reference TRBV29-1 and TRBJ1-1, is SAVISQKPSRDICQRGTSLTIQCQVDSQVTMMFWYRQQPGQSLTLIATANQGSEATYESGFVIDKFPISRPNLTFSTLTVSNMSPEDSSIYLCSVTGALMNTEAFFGQGTRLTVV.

This clone appeared a single time. A junction end diverges from the germline sequence, so it may reflect a read error. The chain recombines TRBV6-2 or TRBV6-3 with TRBJ2-5; tentative D call: TRBD2 (5 bases). Per the germline V gene, CDR1 is MNHEY and CDR2 is SVGEGT. CDR3 size: 11 residues. CDR3 residues: CASSHRPGIHF. CDR3 DNA sequence: TGTGCCAGCAGCCACCGACCCGGGATACACTTC.

The chain employs TRBV4-3 and TRBJ2-7; 7 bases map to TRBD1. The CDR3 is 15 amino acids. After removal of 2 bases from V and 2 bases from J, the junction contained 6 bases not matched to a gene. Germline CDR1 reads LGHNA; CDR2 reads YSLEER. The CDR3 loop reads CASSQLHRGPYEQYF. The CDR3 DNA reads as TGCGCCAGCAGCCAACTTCACAGGGGCCCCTACGAGCAGTACTTC.

The chain uses TRBV2 and TRBJ1-4; TRBD1 is a possible D gene (5 bases). With 3 bases removed from V and 6 bases from J, the gap between germline ends came to 11 bases. The CDR3 totals 14 residues. CDR1 is SNHLY, CDR2 FYNNEI, per germline. CDR3 coding DNA: TGTGCCAGCAGTGATTGGGGGGAGGATGAAAAACTGTTTTTT. It translates to CASSDWGEDEKLFF. The full variable domain, completed using reference TRBV2 and TRBJ1-4, is EPEVTQTPSHQVTQMGQEVILRCVPISNHLYFYWYRQILGQKVEFLVSFYNNEISEKSEIFDDQFSVERPDGSNFTLKIRSTKLEDSAMYFCASSDWGEDEKLFFGSGTQLSVL.

J is TRBJ2-1 and V is TRBV4-1; weak D call: TRBD2 (6 bases). CDR3 length: 15 residues. The V end was cut by 3 bases, the J end by 4 bases, with 13 bases between. Germline values: CDR1 MGHRA, CDR2 YSYEKL. The CDR3 bases are TGCGCCAGCAGCCAGGGGGACGGAGGGTACAATGAGCAGTTCTTC. Protein product: CASSQGDGGYNEQFF.

The chain links TRBV9 to TRBJ2-1, with 14 bases matching TRBD2. Losses at the gene ends were 1 base for V and 8 bases for J; bases not matched to a gene: 5. The CDR3 sequence is 16 residues long. The germline V gene encodes CDR1 SGDLS and CDR2 YYNGEE. The CDR3 region has the DNA TGTGCCAGCAGCGTACCCGGACTAGCGGGAGGTCATGAGCAGTTCTTC. Translated, it gives CASSVPGLAGGHEQFF.

Only a few counts were recorded for this clone. A read error may be the cause here, since a much bigger clone is one base away. The chain carries TRBV11-2 and TRBJ2-2; tentative D call: TRBD2 (5 bases). There are 15 residues in the CDR3. Germline V gene data show CDR1 as SGHAT and CDR2 as FQNNGV. V lost 1 base and J 3 bases, leaving 9 bases between the germline ends. In nucleotides, the CDR3 is TGTGCCAGCAGCTTAGTCGGGAAACACACCGGGGAGCTGTTTTTT. Amino acid sequence: CASSLVGKHTGELFF.

This clone appeared once. This chain connects TRBV5-4 to TRBJ2-7; 12 bases map to TRBD2. Trimming removed 3 bases from V and 5 bases from J; junction bases left unmatched: 3. Germline V gene data show CDR1 as SGHNT and CDR2 as YYREEE (reference sequence). CDR3 length: 14 residues. The CDR3 DNA follows: TGTGCCAGCAGCTGGACTAGCGGGACTAACGAGCAGTACTTC. Translated, it gives CASSWTSGTNEQYF.

The V call is TRBV19, the J call TRBJ2-1, with D possibly matching TRBD1 (5 bases). Germline V gives CDR1 LNHDA, CDR2 SQIVND (reference sequence). The germline V and J ends were trimmed by 5 bases and 7 bases, with 18 bases remaining between them. CDR3 length: 15 amino acids. CDR3 amino acids: CASSPRAAVLNEQFF. CDR3 in DNA: TGTGCCAGTAGTCCCAGGGCGGCCGTTCTAAATGAGCAGTTCTTC.

V is TRBV12-5 and J is TRBJ1-4; a possible D gene is TRBD1 (5 bases). V lost 3 bases, J lost 3 bases, and 11 bases lay in between. Looked up from germline, CDR1 is LGHNT and CDR2 is FRNRAP. The CDR3 is 15 amino acids. The CDR3 DNA sequence: TGTGCTAGTGGTTTCTTCTCAGGGTCTAATGAAAAACTGTTTTTT. Its protein product is CASGFFSGSNEKLFF.

V gene TRBV9 combines with J gene TRBJ1-4; D is undetermined. Trimming removed 1 base at V and 7 bases at J, with 14 bases between. Germline CDR1 is SGDLS and CDR2 is YYNGEE. The CDR3 runs 15 residues. The CDR3 region has the DNA TGTGCCAGCAGCGTAACGGGAGGAGTGGGTGAAAAACTGTTTTTT. As protein: CASSVTGGVGEKLFF.

This clone has a handful of counts. Additional DNA sequences in this sample encode the identical CDR3. V usage is TRBV5-1 and J usage is TRBJ1-6; perhaps TRBD1 as D (5 bases). V was trimmed by 0 bases and J by 5 bases, leaving 6 bases between them. From germline, CDR1 is SGHRS and CDR2 YFSETQ. This CDR3 spans 14 amino acids. CDR3 DNA: TGCGCCAGCAGCTTGGGACAGAATAATTCACCCCTCCACTTT. It is translated as CASSLGQNNSPLHF.

The genes are TRBV27 and TRBJ2-1; 10 bases are a match to TRBD2. The ends lost 3 bases at V and 1 base at J; junction bases unmatched: 3. The CDR3 is made up of 16 amino acids. From germline, CDR1 is MNHEY and CDR2 SMNVEV (reference sequence). Here the CDR3 DNA reads TGTGCCAGCAGTTTCCTACTAGCGGGATCCTACAATGAGCAGTTCTTC. Its translation: CASSFLLAGSYNEQFF.

The J gene is TRBJ2-5, the V gene TRBV5-1; maybe TRBD1 (5 bases). V was shortened by 4 bases and J by 2 bases, with 12 bases between the two germline ends. Germline CDR1 reads SGHRS; CDR2 reads YFSETQ. The CDR3 has 14 amino acids. The CDR3 region has the DNA TGCGCCAGCAGCGCGGTAGGGGTTCAAGAGACCCAGTACTTC. Protein sequence: CASSAVGVQETQYF.

This chain connects TRBV25-1 to TRBJ2-1; possibly TRBD1 for D (5 bases). This CDR3 region has 13 residues. Trimming removed 4 bases from V and 6 bases from J, with 10 bases in between. CDR1 is MGHDK and CDR2 is SYGVNS in the germline V gene. The CDR3 DNA follows: TGTGCCAGCAGTGCAGGGATGAGCAATGAGCAGTTCTTC. It is translated as CASSAGMSNEQFF.

The chain joins TRBV10-3 to TRBJ1-2, with TRBD1 as a possible D gene (6 bases). V was trimmed by 3 bases and J by 3 bases, leaving 14 bases between them. Germline CDR1 is ENHRY and CDR2 is SYGVKD. This CDR3 contains 15 residues. The CDR3 loop reads CAISEPGQGYYGYTF. The CDR3 coding sequence is TGTGCCATCAGTGAACCGGGACAAGGATACTATGGCTACACCTTC.

The genes are TRBV19 and TRBJ2-1; 10 positions match TRBD2. Unmatched junction bases numbered 7, after V lost 1 base and J lost 4 bases. Germline-derived CDR1 and CDR2 are LNHDA and SQIVND (reference sequence). This CDR3 has 17 residues. CDR3 region: CASSIGLAGVRYNEQFF. CDR3 nucleotide sequence: TGTGCCAGTAGTATAGGGCTAGCGGGAGTCAGGTACAATGAGCAGTTCTTC.

The J gene is TRBJ2-3, the V gene TRBV24-1; the match to TRBD2 covers 13 bases. CDR3 length: 20 residues. The V segment lost 1 base and the J segment 2 bases; nucleotides outside the gene matches: 11. Germline assignment: CDR1 KGHDR and CDR2 SFDVKD. CDR3 region: CATSDLGTRGLAGPTDTQYF. The CDR3 nucleotides are TGTGCCACCAGTGATTTAGGAACAAGGGGACTAGCGGGACCCACAGATACGCAGTATTTT.

CDR3 in DNA: TGTGCCAGCAGCCCGACAGTTTTCAATGAGCAGTTCTTC. It encodes CASSPTVFNEQFF. The genes are TRBV5-6 and TRBJ2-1; possibly TRBD1 for D (5 bases). CDR3 length: 13 amino acids. V gave up 4 bases and J gave up 6 bases, with 11 bases separating them. Germline V lookup: CDR1 SGHDT, CDR2 YYEEEE.

The chain couples TRBV11-2 to TRBJ1-1; D remains unclear. Trimming took off 5 bases at V and 7 bases at J, with 14 bases between the two ends. CDR1 is SGHAT and CDR2 is FQNNGV in the germline V gene. The CDR3 length is 13 residues. CDR3 protein: CASSLTPGIEAFF. The CDR3, as DNA: TGTGCCAGCAGCCTTACGCCAGGTATTGAAGCTTTCTTT.

The chain carries TRBV27 and TRBJ1-2; D remains ambiguous. V lost 2 bases and J 2 bases, leaving 12 bases between the germline ends. From germline, CDR1 is MNHEY and CDR2 SMNVEV (reference sequence). This CDR3 region has 15 residues. CDR3 DNA: TGTGCCAGCAGTTTAAGCCGGGTGCCGAACTATGGCTACACCTTC. This translates into CASSLSRVPNYGYTF.

This chain uses TRBV5-4 with TRBJ1-1; 7 nucleotides agree with TRBD1. CDR1 and CDR2 from the germline V gene are SGHNT and YYREEE (reference sequence). Germline trimming cut 5 bases from V and 3 bases from J; bases unmatched to any gene: 7. This CDR3 contains 14 residues. The CDR3 bases are TGTGCCAGCAGTGATACAGGGGTAGACACTGAAGCTTTCTTT. Translating gives CASSDTGVDTEAFF.

The rearrangement links TRBV7-9 to TRBJ1-1; TRBD1 agrees at 10 bases. Germline CDR1 SEHNR, CDR2 FQNEAQ (reference sequence). CDR3 size: 16 residues. Trimming at V came to 4 bases and at J to 3 bases, leaving 8 bases not matched to a gene. The CDR3 protein is CASSSLLGQGDTEAFF. The CDR3 coding sequence is TGTGCCAGCAGCTCGCTCCTAGGACAGGGGGACACTGAAGCTTTCTTT.

The chain couples TRBV18 to TRBJ2-1; TRBD1 might be the D (6 bases). This CDR3 has 17 residues. Trimming stripped 3 bases from V and 0 bases from J, with 15 bases between. Germline V gene lookup returns CDR1 KGHSH and CDR2 LQKENI. For the CDR3, the DNA is TGTGCCAGCTCACCTCAGGGGAGCTGGAGCTCCTACAATGAGCAGTTCTTC. Its protein is CASSPQGSWSSYNEQFF.

As regards this clone: This sample also contains other DNA sequences that code for the same CDR3. V and J are TRBV18 and TRBJ1-1; TRBD1 matches at 9 bases. CDR3 size: 15 residues. Germline lookup yields CDR1 KGHSH and CDR2 LQKENI. V was clipped by 4 bases and J by 1 base; unmatched bases: 4. CDR3 amino acids: CASSLGGQGNTEAFF. The CDR3 nucleotides are TGTGCCAGCTCACTAGGGGGACAGGGGAACACTGAAGCTTTCTTT.

This chain uses TRBV10-2 with TRBJ2-1; TRBD1 agrees at 7 bases. This CDR3 is built from 16 residues. Germline V gene data show CDR1 as WSHSY and CDR2 as SAAADI. V shed 0 bases and J 0 bases; nucleotides not matched to a gene: 2. CDR3 DNA sequence: TGCGCCAGCAGTGAGTCGACAGGGAGCTCCTACAATGAGCAGTTCTTC. Translated: CASSESTGSSYNEQFF.